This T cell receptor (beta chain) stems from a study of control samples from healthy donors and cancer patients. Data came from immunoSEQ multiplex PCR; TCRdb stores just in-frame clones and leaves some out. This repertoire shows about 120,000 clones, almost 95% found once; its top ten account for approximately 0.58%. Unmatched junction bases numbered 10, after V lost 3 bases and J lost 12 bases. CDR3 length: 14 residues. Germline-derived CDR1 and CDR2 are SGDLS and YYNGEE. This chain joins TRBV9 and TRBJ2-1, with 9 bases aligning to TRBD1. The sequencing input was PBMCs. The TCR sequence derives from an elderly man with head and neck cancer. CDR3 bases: TGTGCCAGCAGCGCCCGGGACAGGGTAATCGGGCAGTTCTTC. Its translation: CASSARDRVIGQFF.